The text below deals with one TCR beta chain. The antigen it binds to is not known. Base qualities are not provided; no much larger clone lies one nucleotide away. This sample was taken from a study of T cell responses to AZD1222 COVID-19 vaccine (dated by TCRdb to the early 2020s). Some background on the complete study: AZD1222 recipients with second doses at about 4 weeks or about 12 weeks were pooled, because spike-specific TCR depth and breadth did not differ between schedules. TCR sequencing covered roughly 230 trial participants: about 210 given two doses of AZD1222 and 26 given two doses of MenACWY control vaccine. Trial participants were enrolled by age into 18-55, 56-69 and 70-plus year subgroups, with around 150, 28 and 57 TCR-sequenced participants respectively. The full study reports these points: Most participants were white British and females outnumbered males, and the authors suggested that clonal diversity may have been underestimated. The 56-69-year group was small, and its depth increase did not reach significance, likely because of low power. CD4 TCRs associated with the vaccine covered the entire spike protein, and the dominant responses were in regions 160-218 and 743-854. Reportedly, close to half of the unique spike-specific TCRs recognized epitopes lying outside the regions that are mutated in the B.1.351 and B.1.1.7 variants. Because no samples from the day 14 peak response were available, repertoires could be characterized only after the peak T cell response. After two AZD1222 doses, spike-specific TCR breadth and depth were significantly higher than at day 0 and than in MenACWY recipients. Only five to seven AZD1222 recipients were SARS-CoV-2 seropositive at baseline, limiting conclusions about previously exposed vaccinees.

The CDR3 regions of human TCRbeta chains were analyzed by immunosequencing. Under the source paper's analysis protocol: TCRs in the repertoires were matched against a reference library of SARS-CoV-2-specific TCRs that had been generated with the MIRA antigen-specificity platform. Breadth was defined as the fraction of unique TCRs that were SARS-CoV-2-associated. Depth was defined as the fraction of total T cells that were SARS-CoV-2-associated. Each spike-specific TCR was assigned to its reactive spike region and to a CD4 or CD8 class using the MIRA data. Log10-transformed breadth and depth values were compared by one-way ANOVA with Sidak's multiple comparisons tests. The clones in this table, taken by TCRdb from immuneACCESS, are in-frame only. Not every clone is retained; where verified, under half of the shortfall comes from an unresolved V gene, and the cause of the rest is unknown. The D gene and trimming were derived from the DNA, and the V and J assignments and clone size from that table. Within this sample are 90,000 to 120,000 clones, with 92% of them counted one time only. Approximately 1.3% of the sample belongs to the ten largest clones.

The CDR3 runs 14 residues from the cysteine to the phenylalanine. Here the CDR3 DNA is all that survives: 42 bases in frame from base 1. The germline V gene encodes CDR1 SGDLS and CDR2 YYNGEE. Between the V and J ends, shortened by 6 bases and 0 bases respectively, the junction contains 10 bases. What this sample's time point label stands for: baseline before first vaccination. Vaccinee samples were obtained from the UK trials COV001 and COV002, which included a single-blind randomized controlled phase 2/3 trial of AZD1222 (ChAdOx1 nCoV-19) in healthy adults. For TCRbeta chain sequencing, PBMC samples were collected from trial participants at day 0 and at day 28 after the second dose.

The sequence joins TRBV9 to TRBJ2-1; the D segment cannot be called with confidence. The clonotype originates from an adult in good health. Source: peripheral blood, taken on day 0 of AZD1222 vaccination. The nucleotide sequence is given as TGTGCCAGCATACTATTTGGCTCCTACAATGAGCAGTTCTTC. Its protein reads: CASILFGSYNEQFF.